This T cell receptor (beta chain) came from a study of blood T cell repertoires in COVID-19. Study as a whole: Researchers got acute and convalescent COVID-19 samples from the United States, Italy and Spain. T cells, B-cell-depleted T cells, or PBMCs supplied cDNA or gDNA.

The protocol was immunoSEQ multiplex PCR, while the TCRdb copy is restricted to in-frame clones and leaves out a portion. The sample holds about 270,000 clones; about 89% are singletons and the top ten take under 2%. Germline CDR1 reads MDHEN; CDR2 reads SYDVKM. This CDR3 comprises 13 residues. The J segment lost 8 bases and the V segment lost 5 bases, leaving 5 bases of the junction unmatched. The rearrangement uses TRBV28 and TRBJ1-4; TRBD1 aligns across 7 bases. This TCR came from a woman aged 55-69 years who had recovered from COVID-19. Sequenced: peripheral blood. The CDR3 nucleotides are TGTGCCAGCAGTCAGGGGACAGAGGAAAAACTGTTTTTT. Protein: CASSQGTEEKLFF.